This TCR beta chain emerged from a study of blood T cell repertoires in COVID-19. Study information: The study drew acute and convalescent COVID-19 samples from the United States, Italy and Spain. The analysed material was cDNA or gDNA that came from T cells, B-cell-depleted T cells, or PBMCs.

Authors' analysis steps: Amplifying reference gene primers gave estimates of nucleated cell counts. Here immunoSEQ multiplex PCR was the method, and the copy in TCRdb shows in-frame clones only, minus some. D and trimming come from the DNA, and the V and J calls and clone size come from that table. Seen here are about 260,000 clones, more than 85% observed once, and the top ten hold approximately 2.6%. Patients of the Seattle cohort, enrolled during active infection, were followed longitudinally. V was clipped by 0 bases and J by 4 bases, with 12 bases between them. The CDR3 consists of 15 residues. Germline values: CDR1 LGHNA, CDR2 YSLEER.

This sequence originates from a person aged 18 to 35 with COVID-19, enrolled during active disease. The chain has TRBV4-3 and TRBJ1-2, with D possibly being TRBD1 (6 bases). Sequencing was done on a sample of peripheral blood. The CDR3: CASSQDRGTLYGYTF. The CDR3 coding sequence is TGCGCCAGCAGCCAAGATAGGGGGACCCTCTATGGCTACACCTTC.